This T cell receptor beta chain is from a study of regulatory T cells in long-lasting Graves disease. Whole-study findings and limits: It was in persistent disease that TRBV28, TRBJ1-2 and TRBJ2-5 were favored.

Trimming removed 3 bases from V and 1 base from J, with 13 bases in between. The CDR3 has 15 amino acids. Germline lookup yields CDR1 SGDLS and CDR2 YYNGEE. Described time point: persistent/refractory GD, antithyroid drugs over 5 years with positive TRAb. The TCR library was made from RNA that had been extracted from PBMCs in TRIzol. Patients were from an endocrinology department in Xi'an, China. Assembly of TCR beta libraries relied on iRepertoire HTBI primers together with Arm-PCR of CDR3 regions. Authors' processing steps: Looking across samples, the authors found about 62 TRBV and 14 to 15 TRBJ segments. MiXCR, run by TCRdb on the multiplex PCR reads, gives a single entry per CDR3 protein. What appears here as the V and J calls and clone size reflects TCRdb's work, not the paper's. The repertoire consists of more than 300,000 distinct CDR3 sequences, with 20% to 25% occurring once and the leading ten covering under 35%.

The sample holds a few counts of this clonotype. Its matching antigen is unknown. This TCR came from a woman aged 40 to 50 with Graves disease. Sequenced material: peripheral blood mononuclear cells (PBMCs), taken when the disease was refractory, from a patient treated with antithyroid drugs. The rearrangement links TRBV9 to TRBJ2-5; maybe TRBD1 (6 bases). DNA of the CDR3: TGTGCCAGCAGCGCTTCAGGGGCAGGCCAAGAGACCCAGTACTTC. It is translated as CASSASGAGQETQYF.